This TCR beta chain was recorded in a study of blood T cell repertoires in COVID-19. Across the study: COVID-19 samples from acute and convalescent phases originated in the United States, Italy and Spain.

Authors' methods: The assay estimated nucleated cells by amplifying reference gene primers. Profiled with immunoSEQ multiplex PCR; TCRdb holds only in-frame clones, not every one. V and J calls and clone size are those listed in that table; D and trimming were worked out from the DNA. The table has about 200,000 clones, roughly 80% seen once. The receptor's source is a human donor in a cohort sampled during active COVID-19. The specimen sequenced was peripheral blood.

CDR3 in amino acids: CASSPTMERYEKLFF. CDR3 bases: TGTGCCAGCAGCCCGACGATGGAGAGGTATGAAAAACTGTTTTTT. This chain connects TRBV5-5 to TRBJ1-4; D call uncertain. Between the trimmed V and J ends, which lost 4 bases and 6 bases, there was a span of 16 bases. Germline CDR1 is SGHKS and CDR2 is YYEKEE (reference sequence). The CDR3 runs to 15 residues.